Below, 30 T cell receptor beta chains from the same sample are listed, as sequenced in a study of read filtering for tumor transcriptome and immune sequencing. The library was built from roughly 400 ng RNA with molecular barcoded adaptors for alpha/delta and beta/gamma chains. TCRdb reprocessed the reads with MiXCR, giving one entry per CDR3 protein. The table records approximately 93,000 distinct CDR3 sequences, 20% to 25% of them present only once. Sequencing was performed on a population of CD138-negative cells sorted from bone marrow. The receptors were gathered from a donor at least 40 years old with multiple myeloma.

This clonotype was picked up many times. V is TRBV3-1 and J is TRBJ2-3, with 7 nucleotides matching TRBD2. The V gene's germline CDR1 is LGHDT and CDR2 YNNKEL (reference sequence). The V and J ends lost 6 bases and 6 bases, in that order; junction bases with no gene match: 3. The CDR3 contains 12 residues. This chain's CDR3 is CASRGTTDTQYF. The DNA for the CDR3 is TGTGCCAGCAGGGGGACTACCGATACGCAGTATTTT.

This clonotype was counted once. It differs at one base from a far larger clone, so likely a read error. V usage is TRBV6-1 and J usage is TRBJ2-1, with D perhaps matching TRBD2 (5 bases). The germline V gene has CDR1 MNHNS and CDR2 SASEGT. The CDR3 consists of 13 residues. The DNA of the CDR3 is TGTGCCAGCAGTTACCGGGAAGTGGGTGAGCAGTCCTTC. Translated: CASSYREVGEQSF.

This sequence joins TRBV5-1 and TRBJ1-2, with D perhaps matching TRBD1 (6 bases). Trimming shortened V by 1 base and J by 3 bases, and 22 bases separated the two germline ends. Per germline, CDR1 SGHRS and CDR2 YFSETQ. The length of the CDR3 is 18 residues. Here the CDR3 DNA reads TGCGCCAGCAGCTTGCTCGGACAGATACCTATCCAGTACTATGGCTACACCTTC. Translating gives CASSLLGQIPIQYYGYTF.

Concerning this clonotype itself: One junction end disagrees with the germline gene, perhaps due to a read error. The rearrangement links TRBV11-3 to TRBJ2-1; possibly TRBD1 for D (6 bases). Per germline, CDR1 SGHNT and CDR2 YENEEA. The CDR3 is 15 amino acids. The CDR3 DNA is TGTGCCAGCAGCTCAACCGGGACAACCTACAATAAGCAGTCCTTC. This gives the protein CASSSTGTTYNKQSF.

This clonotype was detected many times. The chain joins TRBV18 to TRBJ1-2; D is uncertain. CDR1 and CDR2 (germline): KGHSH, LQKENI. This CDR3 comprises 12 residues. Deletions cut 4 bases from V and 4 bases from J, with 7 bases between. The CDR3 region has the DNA TGTGCCAGCTCACGGGTCAGCTATGGCTACACCTTC. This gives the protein CASSRVSYGYTF.

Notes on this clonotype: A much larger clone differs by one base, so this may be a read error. CDR3 sequence (DNA): TGCGCCAGCAGCTCTGACGGGGGGAGCTCCTACGAGCAGTACTTC. It codes for CASSSDGGSSYEQYF. V gene TRBV5-1 combines with J gene TRBJ2-7, with TRBD2 matching over 7 bases. This CDR3 comprises 15 residues. V was pared by 3 bases and J by 0 bases, with 6 bases of the junction left unmatched. Germline V lookup: CDR1 SGHRS, CDR2 YFSETQ.

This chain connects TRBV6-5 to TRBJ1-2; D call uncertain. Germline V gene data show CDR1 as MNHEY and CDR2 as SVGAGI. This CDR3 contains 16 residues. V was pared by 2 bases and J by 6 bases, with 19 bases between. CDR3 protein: CASSYPMQAEIHGYTF. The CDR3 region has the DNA TGTGCCAGCAGTTACCCGATGCAGGCAGAGATCCATGGCTACACCTTC.

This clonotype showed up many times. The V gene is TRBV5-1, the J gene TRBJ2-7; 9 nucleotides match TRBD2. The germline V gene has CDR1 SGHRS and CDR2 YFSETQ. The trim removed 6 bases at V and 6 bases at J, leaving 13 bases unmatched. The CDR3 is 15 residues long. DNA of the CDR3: TGCGCCAGCAAGCGTTCGGCGGGGGGGCCGTCCGAGCAGTACTTC. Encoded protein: CASKRSAGGPSEQYF.

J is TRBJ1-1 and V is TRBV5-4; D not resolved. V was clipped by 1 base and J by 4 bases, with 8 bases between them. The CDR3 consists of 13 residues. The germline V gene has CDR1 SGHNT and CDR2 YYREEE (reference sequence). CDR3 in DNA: TGTGCCAGCAGCTTGATCATGGGCACTGAAGCTTTCTTT. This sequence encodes CASSLIMGTEAFF. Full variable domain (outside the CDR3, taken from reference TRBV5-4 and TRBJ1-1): ETGVTQSPTHLIKTRGQQVTLRCSSQSGHNTVSWYQQALGQGPQFIFQYYREEENGRGNFPPRFSGLQFPNYSSELNVNALELDDSALYLCASSLIMGTEAFFGQGTRLTVV.

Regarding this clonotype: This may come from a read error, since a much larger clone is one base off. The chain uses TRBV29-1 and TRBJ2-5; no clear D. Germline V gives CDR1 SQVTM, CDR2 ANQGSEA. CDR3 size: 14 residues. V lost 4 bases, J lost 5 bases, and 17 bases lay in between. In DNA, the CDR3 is TGCAGCGTTGGGGCAGGCGGATATGGCGAGACCCAGTACTTC. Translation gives CSVGAGGYGETQYF. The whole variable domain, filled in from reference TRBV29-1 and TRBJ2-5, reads SAVISQKPSRDICQRGTSLTIQCQVDSQVTMMFWYRQQPGQSLTLIATANQGSEATYESGFVIDKFPISRPNLTFSTLTVSNMSPEDSSIYLCSVGAGGYGETQYFGPGTRLLVL.

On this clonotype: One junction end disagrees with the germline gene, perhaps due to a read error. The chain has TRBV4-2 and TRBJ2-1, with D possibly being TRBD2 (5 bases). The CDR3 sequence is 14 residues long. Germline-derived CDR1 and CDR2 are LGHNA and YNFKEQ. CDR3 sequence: CASCHGVGAVEQFF. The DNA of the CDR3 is TGTGCCAGCTGCCATGGGGTGGGAGCGGTTGAGCAGTTCTTC.

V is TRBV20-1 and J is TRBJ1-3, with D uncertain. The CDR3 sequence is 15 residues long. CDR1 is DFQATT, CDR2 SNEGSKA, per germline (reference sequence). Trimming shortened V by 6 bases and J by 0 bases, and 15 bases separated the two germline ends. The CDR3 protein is CSATYSPDSGNTIYF. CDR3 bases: TGCAGTGCCACCTACTCGCCGGACTCTGGAAACACCATATATTTT.

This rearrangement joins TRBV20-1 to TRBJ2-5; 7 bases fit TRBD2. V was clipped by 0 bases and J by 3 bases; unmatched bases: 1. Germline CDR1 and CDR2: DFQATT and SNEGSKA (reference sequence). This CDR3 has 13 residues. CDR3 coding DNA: TGCAGTGCTAGAGAAAGCGGGAAAGAGACCCAGTACTTC. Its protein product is CSARESGKETQYF.

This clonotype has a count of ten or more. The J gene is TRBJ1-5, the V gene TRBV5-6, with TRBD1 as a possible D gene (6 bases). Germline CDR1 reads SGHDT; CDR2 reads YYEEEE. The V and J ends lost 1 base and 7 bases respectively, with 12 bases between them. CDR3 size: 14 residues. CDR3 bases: TGTGCCAGCAGCTTGCGGGGGGCAAGGCAGCCCCAGCATTTT. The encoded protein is CASSLRGARQPQHF.

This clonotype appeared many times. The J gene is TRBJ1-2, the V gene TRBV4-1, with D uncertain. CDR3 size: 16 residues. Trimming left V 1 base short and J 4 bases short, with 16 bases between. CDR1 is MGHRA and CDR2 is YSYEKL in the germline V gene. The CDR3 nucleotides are TGCGCCAGCAGCCAAGCCCCTAATGACGGACCCTATGGCTACACCTTC. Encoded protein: CASSQAPNDGPYGYTF.

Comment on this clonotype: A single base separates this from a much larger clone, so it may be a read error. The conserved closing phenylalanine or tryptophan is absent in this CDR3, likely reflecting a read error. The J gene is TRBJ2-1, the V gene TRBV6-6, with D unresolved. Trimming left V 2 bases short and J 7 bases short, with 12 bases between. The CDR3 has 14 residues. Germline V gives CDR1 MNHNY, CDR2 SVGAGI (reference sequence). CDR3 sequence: CASSYPPQTNEQFI. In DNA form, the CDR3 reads TGTGCCAGCAGTTACCCACCGCAGACTAATGAGCAGTTCATC.

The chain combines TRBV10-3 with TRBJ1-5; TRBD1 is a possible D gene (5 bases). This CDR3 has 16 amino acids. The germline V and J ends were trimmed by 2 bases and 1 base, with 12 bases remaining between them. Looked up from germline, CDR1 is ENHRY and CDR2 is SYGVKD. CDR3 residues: CAISESRGDSNQPQHF. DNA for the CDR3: TGTGCCATCAGTGAGAGCCGGGGGGACAGCAATCAGCCCCAGCATTTT.

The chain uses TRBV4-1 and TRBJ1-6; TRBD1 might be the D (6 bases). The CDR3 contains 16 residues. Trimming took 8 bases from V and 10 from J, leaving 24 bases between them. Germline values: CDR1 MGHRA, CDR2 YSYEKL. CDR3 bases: TGCGCCAGCGGCTACCAACGGGGGGCCTTAAGCTCACCCCTCCACTTT. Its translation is CASGYQRGALSSPLHF.

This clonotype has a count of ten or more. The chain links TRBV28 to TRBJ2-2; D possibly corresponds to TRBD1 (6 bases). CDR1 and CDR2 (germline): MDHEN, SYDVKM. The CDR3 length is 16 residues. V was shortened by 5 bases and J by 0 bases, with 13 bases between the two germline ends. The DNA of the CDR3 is TGTGCCAGCAGTCTCCGGACAGTCGCGAACACCGGGGAGCTGTTTTTT. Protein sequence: CASSLRTVANTGELFF. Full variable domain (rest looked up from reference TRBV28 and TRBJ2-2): DVKVTQSSRYLVKRTGEKVFLECVQDMDHENMFWYRQDPGLGLRLIYFSYDVKMKEKGDIPEGYSVSREKKERFSLILESASTNQTSMYLCASSLRTVANTGELFFGEGSRLTVL.

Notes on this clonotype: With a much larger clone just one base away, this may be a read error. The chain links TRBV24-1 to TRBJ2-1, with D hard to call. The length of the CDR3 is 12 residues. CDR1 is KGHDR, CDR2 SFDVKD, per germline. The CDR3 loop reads CATSDLVNDQFF. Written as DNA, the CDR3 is TGTGCCACCAGTGATCTTGTAAATGATCAGTTCTTC.

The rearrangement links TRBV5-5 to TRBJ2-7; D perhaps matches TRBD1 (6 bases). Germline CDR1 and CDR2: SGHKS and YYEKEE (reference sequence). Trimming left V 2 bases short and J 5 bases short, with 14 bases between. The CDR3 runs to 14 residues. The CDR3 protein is CASSFGQGNDEQYF. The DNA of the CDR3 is TGTGCCAGCAGCTTCGGTCAGGGGAACGACGAGCAGTACTTC.

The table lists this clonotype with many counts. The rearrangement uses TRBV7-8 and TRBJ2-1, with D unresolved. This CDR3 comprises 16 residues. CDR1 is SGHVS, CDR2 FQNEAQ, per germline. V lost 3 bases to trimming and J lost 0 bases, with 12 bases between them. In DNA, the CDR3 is TGTGCCAGCAGCTTGGGTCAGGCGAGCTCCTACAATGAGCAGTTCTTC. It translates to CASSLGQASSYNEQFF.

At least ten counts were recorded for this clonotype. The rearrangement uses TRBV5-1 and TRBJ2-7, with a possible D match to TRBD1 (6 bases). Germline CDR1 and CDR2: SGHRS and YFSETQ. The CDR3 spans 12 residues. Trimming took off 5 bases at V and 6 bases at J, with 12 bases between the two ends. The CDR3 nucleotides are TGCGCCAGCAGACCAGGGGTGGGCGAGCAGTACTTC. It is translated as CASRPGVGEQYF.

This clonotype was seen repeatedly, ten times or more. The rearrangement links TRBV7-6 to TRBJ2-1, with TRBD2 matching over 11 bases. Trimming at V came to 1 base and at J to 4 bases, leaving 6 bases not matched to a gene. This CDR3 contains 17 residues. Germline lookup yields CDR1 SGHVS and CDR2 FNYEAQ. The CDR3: CASSLDFPSGGYNEQFF. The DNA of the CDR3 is TGTGCCAGCAGCTTAGATTTCCCTAGCGGGGGGTACAATGAGCAGTTCTTC.

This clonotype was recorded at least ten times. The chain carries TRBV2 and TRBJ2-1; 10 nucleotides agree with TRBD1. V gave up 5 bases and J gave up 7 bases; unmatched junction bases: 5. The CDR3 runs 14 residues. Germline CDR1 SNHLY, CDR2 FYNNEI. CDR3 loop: CASSRDRGLNEQFF. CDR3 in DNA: TGTGCCAGCAGTCGGGACAGGGGTTTGAATGAGCAGTTCTTC.

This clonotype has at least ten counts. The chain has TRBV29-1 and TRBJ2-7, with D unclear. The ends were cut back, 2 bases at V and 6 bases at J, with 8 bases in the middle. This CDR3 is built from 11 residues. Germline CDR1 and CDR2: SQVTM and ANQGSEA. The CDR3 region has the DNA TGCAGCGTTGAAAGCCTCGGCGAGCAGTACTTC. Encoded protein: CSVESLGEQYF.

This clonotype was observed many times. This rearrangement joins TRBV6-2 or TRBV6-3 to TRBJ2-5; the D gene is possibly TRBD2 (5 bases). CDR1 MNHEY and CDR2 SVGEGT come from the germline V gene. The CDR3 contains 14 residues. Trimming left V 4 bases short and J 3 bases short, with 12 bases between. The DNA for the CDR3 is TGTGCCAGCAGTTCGTATGGAGCGGAAGAGACCCAGTACTTC. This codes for CASSSYGAEETQYF.

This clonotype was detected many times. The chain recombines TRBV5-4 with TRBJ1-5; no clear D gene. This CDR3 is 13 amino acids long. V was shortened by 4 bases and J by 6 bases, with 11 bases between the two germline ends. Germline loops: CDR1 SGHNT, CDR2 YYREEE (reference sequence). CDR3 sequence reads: CASSPDLGQPQHF. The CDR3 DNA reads TGTGCCAGCAGCCCGGACCTGGGTCAGCCCCAGCATTTT.

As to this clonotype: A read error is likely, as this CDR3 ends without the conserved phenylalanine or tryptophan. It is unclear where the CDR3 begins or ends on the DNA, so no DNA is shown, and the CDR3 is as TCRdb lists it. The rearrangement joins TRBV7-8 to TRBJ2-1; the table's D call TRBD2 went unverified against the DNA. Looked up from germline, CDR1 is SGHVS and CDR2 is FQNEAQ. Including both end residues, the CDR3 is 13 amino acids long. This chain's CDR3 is CASSLTDGPSQLL.

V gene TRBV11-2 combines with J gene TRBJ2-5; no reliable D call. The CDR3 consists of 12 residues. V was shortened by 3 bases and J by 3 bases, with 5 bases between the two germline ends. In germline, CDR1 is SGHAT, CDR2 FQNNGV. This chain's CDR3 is CASSFAEETQYF. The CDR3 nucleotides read TGTGCCAGCAGCTTCGCGGAAGAGACCCAGTACTTC. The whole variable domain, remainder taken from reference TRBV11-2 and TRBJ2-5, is EAGVAQSPRYKIIEKRQSVAFWCNPISGHATLYWYQQILGQGPKLLIQFQNNGVVDDSQLPKDRFSAERLKGVDSTLKIQPAKLEDSAVYLCASSFAEETQYFGPGTRLLVL.